What follows are 2 T cell receptor beta chains derived from one specimen sequenced in a study of T cell responses to AZD1222 COVID-19 vaccine. Some clones are missing from TCRdb's copy, which holds only in-frame ones; the method was immunoSEQ multiplex PCR. The data contain 140,000 to 150,000 clones, around 90% of them singletons. This specimen consisted of peripheral blood, obtained 28 days after the second dose of the MenACWY control vaccine. The receptors were sampled from an adult who received the MenACWY meningococcal vaccine as a control.

This clone appeared a few times. The chain carries TRBV25-1 and TRBJ1-1, with D perhaps matching TRBD1 (6 bases). The CDR3 extends over 13 amino acids. Germline loops: CDR1 MGHDK, CDR2 SYGVNS. Trimming took off 6 bases at V and 5 bases at J, with 13 bases between the two ends. CDR3 DNA sequence: TGTGCCAGCAGCCGGGGGGGCTATACTGAAGCTTTCTTT. It specifies CASSRGGYTEAFF.

This chain links TRBV27 with TRBJ2-1; D is ambiguous. CDR3 length equals 14 residues. V lost 8 bases to trimming and J lost 6 bases, with 17 bases between them. The germline V gene has CDR1 MNHEY and CDR2 SMNVEV (reference sequence). CDR3 sequence: CASSIGLRANEQFF. The CDR3 coding sequence is TGTGCCAGCTCAATAGGGCTCCGGGCCAATGAGCAGTTCTTC.